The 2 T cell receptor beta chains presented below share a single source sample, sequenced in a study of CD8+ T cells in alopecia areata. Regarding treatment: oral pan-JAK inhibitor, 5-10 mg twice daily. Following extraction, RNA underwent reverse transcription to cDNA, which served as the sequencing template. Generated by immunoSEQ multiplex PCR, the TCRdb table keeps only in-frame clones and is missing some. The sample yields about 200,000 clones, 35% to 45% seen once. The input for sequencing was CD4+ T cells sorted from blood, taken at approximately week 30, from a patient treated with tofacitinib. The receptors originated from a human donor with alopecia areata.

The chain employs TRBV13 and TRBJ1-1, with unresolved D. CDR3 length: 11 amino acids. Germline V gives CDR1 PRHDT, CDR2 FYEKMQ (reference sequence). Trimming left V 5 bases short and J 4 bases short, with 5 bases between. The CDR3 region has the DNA TGTGCCAGCAGCCCTGGCACTGAAGCTTTCTTT. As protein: CASSPGTEAFF.

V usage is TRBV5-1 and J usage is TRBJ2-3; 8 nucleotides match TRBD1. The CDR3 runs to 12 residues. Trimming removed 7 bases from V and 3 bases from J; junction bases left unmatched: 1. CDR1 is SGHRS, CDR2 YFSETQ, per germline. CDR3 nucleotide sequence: TGCGCCAGCGGACAGGGTACAGATACGCAGTATTTT. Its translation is CASGQGTDTQYF.